Presented here are 28 T cell receptor beta chains from one specimen sequenced in a study of T cells and copy number aberrations in small-cell lung cancer listed by TCRdb under 2021. Libraries were constructed by the immunoSEQ multiplex PCR assay. This is the immuneACCESS table as TCRdb keeps it, with only in-frame sequences that have V and J called. A part of the clones is gone; compared with another copy, unresolved V genes explain less than half, and the rest is unexplained. Across this sample there are under 8,000 clones, with 80% to 90% seen only once. The ten top clones hold 4.6% of the sample. Material: normal tissue next to the tumor. Receptor source: a woman between 50 and 59 years old with small cell lung cancer.

This clone occurred a few times. CDR3 amino acids: CSAGEVDEQYF. In DNA, the CDR3 is TGCAGTGCTGGGGAGGTTGACGAGCAGTACTTC. V gene TRBV20-1 combines with J gene TRBJ2-7; D possibly corresponds to TRBD2 (6 bases). The CDR3 consists of 11 residues. The germline V gene encodes CDR1 DFQATT and CDR2 SNEGSKA (reference sequence). V shed 5 bases and J shed 5 bases, with 10 bases lying between them.

The chain couples TRBV6-6 to TRBJ2-3; D gene unclear. V was trimmed by 11 bases and J by 7 bases, leaving 13 bases between them. CDR1 MNHNY and CDR2 SVGAGI come from the germline V gene (reference sequence). This CDR3 has 11 amino acids. The CDR3 bases are TGTGCCTCCTCAAACGGGTATACGCAGTATTTT. Protein product: CASSNGYTQYF.

The J gene is TRBJ2-1, the V gene TRBV10-3; 14 bases are a match to TRBD2. Germline loops: CDR1 ENHRY, CDR2 SYGVKD. V dropped 6 bases and J dropped 8; count of bases not matched to a gene: 9. There are 16 residues in the CDR3. The CDR3 loop reads CAISPGLAGDGDEQFF. CDR3 nucleotides: TGTGCCATCAGCCCGGGACTAGCGGGAGATGGGGATGAGCAGTTCTTC.

The gene calls are TRBV5-1 and TRBJ2-5; TRBD2 might be the D (6 bases). The CDR3 length is 17 residues. V was clipped by 4 bases and J by 5 bases, with 24 bases between them. Germline V gives CDR1 SGHRS, CDR2 YFSETQ. Here the CDR3 reads CASSPTRGQGEVETQYF. The CDR3 DNA reads as TGCGCCAGCAGCCCGACCCGCGGGCAAGGGGAGGTGGAGACCCAGTACTTC.

This chain links TRBV7-6 with TRBJ1-1, with a weak D call TRBD1 (6 bases). There are 13 residues in the CDR3. Trimming left V 5 bases short and J 8 bases short, with 15 bases between. CDR1 is SGHVS, CDR2 FNYEAQ, per germline. The CDR3 protein is CASSPDSGFEAFF. The CDR3 bases are TGTGCCAGCAGCCCGGACAGCGGATTCGAAGCTTTCTTT.

V usage is TRBV6-1 and J usage is TRBJ2-1; 9 bases are shared with TRBD2. The CDR3 is 13 amino acids. Per the germline V gene, CDR1 is MNHNS and CDR2 is SASEGT. The J segment lost 4 bases and the V segment lost 10 bases, leaving 5 bases of the junction unmatched. The CDR3 sequence: CATRTSEYNEQFF. The CDR3, as DNA: TGTGCCACCCGGACTAGCGAATACAATGAGCAGTTCTTC.

The chain joins TRBV11-2 to TRBJ2-1, with D tentatively TRBD2 (6 bases). Trimming cost V 8 bases and J 0 bases, with 11 bases left between them. CDR1 is SGHAT and CDR2 is FQNNGV in the germline V gene. The CDR3 runs to 14 residues. The DNA for the CDR3 is TGTGCCAGCCGCTCGACTAGCTCCTACAATGAGCAGTTCTTC. This sequence encodes CASRSTSSYNEQFF.

This clone turned up a few times. The CDR3 region has the DNA TGTGCCAGCAGTGACTCGTCCGGGATTGGTGAGCAGTTCTTC. Its protein product is CASSDSSGIGEQFF. The chain is built from TRBV6-4 and TRBJ2-1, with a possible D match to TRBD2 (5 bases). CDR1 is MRHNA, CDR2 SNTAGT, per germline. V was pared by 0 bases and J by 9 bases, with 12 bases between. The CDR3 length is 14 residues.

V and J are TRBV7-2 and TRBJ1-5; D may be TRBD1 (5 bases). Germline assignment: CDR1 SGHTA and CDR2 FQGNSA. The V gene lost 5 bases and the J gene lost 5 bases, with 10 bases spanning the gap. This CDR3 has 13 residues. CDR3 sequence (DNA): TGTGCCAGCAGCCCGGGACCCTATCAGCCCCAGCATTTT. Amino acid sequence: CASSPGPYQPQHF.

The gene calls are TRBV4-2 and TRBJ2-7; D may be TRBD2 (5 bases). The germline V gene has CDR1 LGHNA and CDR2 YNFKEQ. V shed 1 base and J shed 2 bases, with 12 bases lying between them. This CDR3 spans 15 amino acids. CDR3 amino acids: CASSQALAETYEQYF. CDR3 nucleotide sequence: TGTGCCAGCAGCCAAGCCCTAGCTGAAACCTACGAGCAGTACTTC.

This clone was detected once. V is TRBV9 and J is TRBJ2-1; tentative D call: TRBD2 (6 bases). The CDR3 consists of 15 residues. Germline V gives CDR1 SGDLS, CDR2 YYNGEE. V shed 0 bases and J shed 2 bases, with 9 bases lying between them. In DNA form, the CDR3 reads TGTGCCAGCAGCGTAGCGGGGGAGACCTACAATGAGCAGTTCTTC. Translated: CASSVAGETYNEQFF.

By sample fraction, this clone is medium-sized. The J gene is TRBJ2-5, the V gene TRBV4-2; 8 bases align to TRBD2. Germline lookup yields CDR1 LGHNA and CDR2 YNFKEQ. J gave up 0 bases and V 2 bases, and 14 bases lay outside the gene matches. This CDR3 has 19 amino acids. In nucleotides, the CDR3 is TGTGCCAGCAGCCAAACGGGGGGGGCTAGCGGAACTAACCAAGAGACCCAGTACTTC. Translated: CASSQTGGASGTNQETQYF.

The chain is built from TRBV5-6 and TRBJ2-1; D is unclear. The CDR3 sequence is 16 residues long. Germline V lookup: CDR1 SGHDT, CDR2 YYEEEE. V dropped 4 bases and J dropped 0 bases, with 14 bases sitting between them. The CDR3 loop reads CASSRATVSSYNEQFF. The CDR3 DNA reads as TGTGCCAGCAGCCGCGCGACTGTAAGCTCCTACAATGAGCAGTTCTTC.

The chain carries TRBV2 and TRBJ1-4, with D unclear. CDR3 length: 17 residues. V was cut by 4 bases and J by 7 bases, with 22 bases left in between. Germline assignment: CDR1 SNHLY and CDR2 FYNNEI. CDR3 DNA sequence: TGTGCCAGCAGTGCAAGCGCAACGGAAATTATCGGTGAAAAACTGTTTTTT. The encoded protein is CASSASATEIIGEKLFF. The full variable domain, with the rest looked up from reference TRBV2 and TRBJ1-4, is EPEVTQTPSHQVTQMGQEVILRCVPISNHLYFYWYRQILGQKVEFLVSFYNNEISEKSEIFDDQFSVERPDGSNFTLKIRSTKLEDSAMYFCASSASATEIIGEKLFFGSGTQLSVL.

This sequence joins TRBV2 and TRBJ2-5; D gene ambiguous. Germline CDR1 SNHLY, CDR2 FYNNEI. Trimming cost V 6 bases and J 3 bases, with 5 bases left between them. This CDR3 has 11 amino acids. DNA for the CDR3: TGTGCCAGCAGGGCGGAAGAGACCCAGTACTTC. Amino acids: CASRAEETQYF.

The chain joins TRBV7-9 to TRBJ2-3, with 9 bases matching TRBD2. The CDR3 covers 15 residues. Germline-derived CDR1 and CDR2 are SEHNR and FQNEAQ (reference sequence). The ends lost 8 bases at V and 1 base at J; junction bases unmatched: 7. The CDR3 coding sequence is TGTGCCAGCGCCCTACTAGCGGGCGGCACAGATACGCAGTATTTT. This gives the protein CASALLAGGTDTQYF. The variable domain in full, completed from reference TRBV7-9 and TRBJ2-3, reads DTGVSQNPRHKITKRGQNVTFRCDPISEHNRLYWYRQTLGQGPEFLTYFQNEAQLEKSRLLSDRFSAERPKGSFSTLEIQRTEQGDSAMYLCASALLAGGTDTQYFGPGTRLTVL.

The chain combines TRBV5-6 with TRBJ1-1; D not certain. The CDR3 is 10 amino acids. Germline V lookup: CDR1 SGHDT, CDR2 YYEEEE. CDR3 in amino acids: CRFQETEAFF. In DNA form, the CDR3 reads TGTCGGTTTCAGGAGACTGAAGCTTTCTTT.

The chain links TRBV5-6 to TRBJ2-7; 14 bases align to TRBD2. This CDR3 has 14 residues. The ends lost 5 bases at V and 5 bases at J; junction bases unmatched: 3. In germline, CDR1 is SGHDT, CDR2 YYEEEE. DNA of the CDR3: TGTGCCAGCAGAAGACTAGCGGGAGGGGACGAGCAGTACTTC. It translates to CASRRLAGGDEQYF.

Here the CDR3 reads CASSRQGHGTDTQYF. The CDR3, as DNA: TGTGCCAGCAGCAGACAGGGCCATGGGACAGATACGCAGTATTTT. The genes are TRBV27 and TRBJ2-3; TRBD1 matches 7 bases. Germline assignment: CDR1 MNHEY and CDR2 SMNVEV (reference sequence). V dropped 6 bases and J dropped 3; count of bases not matched to a gene: 9. This CDR3 has 15 residues.

In its sample, this clone was seen a few times. The chain couples TRBV30 to TRBJ1-3; D perhaps matches TRBD1 (6 bases). Trimming took off 5 bases at V and 3 bases at J, with 14 bases between the two ends. The CDR3 consists of 14 residues. Per the germline V gene, CDR1 is GTSNPN and CDR2 is SVGIG (reference sequence). Written as DNA, the CDR3 is TGTGCCTGGGATCAAGGGGGTTTTGGAAACACCATATATTTT. It encodes CAWDQGGFGNTIYF.

The chain employs TRBV11-3 and TRBJ2-3; 7 positions agree with TRBD2. This CDR3 has 14 residues. CDR1 is SGHNT and CDR2 is YENEEA in the germline V gene. J gave up 4 bases and V 4 bases, and 5 bases lay outside the gene matches. The CDR3 DNA is TGTGCCAGCAGCTCTAGACTAGCCCCAGATACGCAGTATTTT. It codes for CASSSRLAPDTQYF.

The chain recombines TRBV10-3 with TRBJ1-1, with D unresolved. Germline V gives CDR1 ENHRY, CDR2 SYGVKD. V was trimmed by 9 bases and J by 3 bases, leaving 17 bases between them. The CDR3 runs to 14 residues. The CDR3 coding sequence is TGTGCCATAAGATGGGGTGTTTTGGACACTGAAGCTTTCTTT. Amino acid sequence: CAIRWGVLDTEAFF.

V is TRBV30 and J is TRBJ2-7; 9 bases are a match to TRBD1. This CDR3 comprises 13 residues. Germline CDR1 reads GTSNPN; CDR2 reads SVGIG (reference sequence). J gave up 2 bases and V 3 bases, and 2 bases lay outside the gene matches. As DNA, the CDR3 is TGTGCCTGGAGGGACAGGGGAACCTACGAGCAGTACTTC. Translating it yields CAWRDRGTYEQYF.

The chain couples TRBV6-1 to TRBJ2-5, with D unclear. Germline V gene data show CDR1 as MNHNS and CDR2 as SASEGT. Deletions cut 6 bases from V and 2 bases from J, with 7 bases between. This CDR3 comprises 12 residues. The CDR3: CASRKRQETQYF. The CDR3 DNA reads TGTGCCAGCAGGAAGCGACAAGAGACCCAGTACTTC.

This clone was counted between two and nine times. This chain connects TRBV12-5 to TRBJ2-7; D unresolved. The CDR3 loop spans 12 amino acids. Germline assignment: CDR1 LGHNT and CDR2 FRNRAP. The V end was cut by 5 bases, the J end by 3 bases, with 8 bases between. The CDR3 region is CASGTVDYEQYF. The CDR3 region has the DNA TGTGCTAGTGGTACAGTCGACTACGAGCAGTACTTC.

The chain is built from TRBV18 and TRBJ2-7, with 7 bases lining up with TRBD1. Germline V gene lookup returns CDR1 KGHSH and CDR2 LQKENI. The junction had 6 bases not matched to a gene; V was cut back by 3 bases and J by 4 bases. CDR3 length: 14 amino acids. The CDR3 region has the DNA TGTGCCAGCTCACCGGACAGGAATACTTACGAGCAGTACTTC. Translation: CASSPDRNTYEQYF.

The chain combines TRBV20-1 with TRBJ2-7; possibly TRBD2 for D (6 bases). CDR1 is DFQATT, CDR2 SNEGSKA, per germline (reference sequence). Trimming cost V 7 bases and J 6 bases, with 13 bases left between them. CDR3 length: 11 amino acids. This chain's CDR3 is CSVISGVEQYF. The CDR3 DNA is TGCAGTGTAATTTCGGGAGTCGAGCAGTACTTC.

The rearrangement links TRBV30 to TRBJ1-2; D unresolved. The CDR3 is made up of 15 amino acids. The germline CDR1 and CDR2 sequences are GTSNPN and SVGIG (reference sequence). V lost 1 base to trimming and J lost 1 base, with 13 bases between them. The CDR3 reads CAWSEQLTVNYGYTF. In DNA, the CDR3 is TGTGCCTGGAGTGAACAGCTGACGGTTAACTATGGCTACACCTTC. The whole variable domain, filled in from reference TRBV30 and TRBJ1-2, reads SQTIHQWPATLVQPVGSPLSLECTVEGTSNPNLYWYRQAAGRGLQLLFYSVGIGQISSEVPQNLSASRPQDRQFILSSKKLLLSDSGFYLCAWSEQLTVNYGYTFGSGTRLTVV.